This entry concerns a single TCR beta chain. In this sample, this clonotype turned up many times. Its antigen is unknown. Base qualities were left out, and no much larger clone turns up one base away. The library was prepared using RT-PCR. Sequenced using an Illumina HiSeq 2500. TCRdb reprocessed the public reads (quality trimming at Q25 with fastp, clone calling with MiXCR) and kept in-frame beta chains. Merged by CDR3 protein, the rows form single entries marked with the most common genes and DNA. This sample is represented by 450,000 to 500,000 distinct CDR3 sequences; over 9.5% of them were singletons. The ten largest clones take up 12% of the sample. This sample was taken from a study of response to subunit inactivated influenza vaccine (dated by TCRdb to the late 2010s). About the investigation overall: The study used deep quantitative T cell receptor repertoire profiling to track responses to a trivalent subunit inactivated influenza vaccine. Broad study findings and their caveats: The authors proposed that each seasonal influenza vaccination may bring in only a limited number of new T cells.

Including cysteine and phenylalanine, the CDR3 has 17 amino acids. This entry keeps only the CDR3 DNA: 51 bases, framed from base 1. The germline V end is reduced by 3 bases and the J end by 4 bases; junction bases left unmatched: 14. The germline V gene (reference sequence) provides CDR1 DFQATT and CDR2 SNEGSKA. Reading the label with the study, this specimen's time point is: approximately 47 days after influenza vaccine administration. The sequence was obtained from a man aged 50 to 60 who received an inactivated influenza vaccine. Donor details come from another sample of the same person, matched by shared clones. The rearrangement joined TRBV20-1 to TRBJ2-3; the central 9 bases match TRBD2. This specimen consisted of PBMCs from blood, obtained roughly 45 days after vaccination. The CDR3 region reads CSARGGGAGGLADTQYF. The DNA reads as follows: TGCAGTGCTAGGGGAGGCGGTGCGGGAGGGCTCGCAGATACGCAGTATTTT.